A selection of T cell receptor beta chains follows, all from one sample in a study of blood T cell repertoires in COVID-19. Clones were read by immunoSEQ multiplex PCR, and TCRdb kept only the in-frame ones, dropping some. Counted here are around 310,000 clones, about 90% occurring once; the ten biggest clones make up about 9.4%. Material for sequencing was PBMCs or T cells enriched from blood (not recorded which). The receptors were gathered from a woman younger than 45 who had recovered from COVID-19. The CDR3 runs from the conserved cysteine through the conserved F or W. Each record gives: J gene, V gene, D gene, clone size, CDR3 DNA, CDR3 protein. A D gene is named only where the DNA matches it firmly. Clone size is not always given. Where it is, it says once, few, many or a class for expanded clones.

J: TRBJ1-5; V: TRBV7-2; D: .; size: .; DNA: TGTGCCAGCAGCATAGACCAGGGAATTAGCAATCAGCCCCAGCATTTT; CDR3: CASSIDQGISNQPQHF
J: TRBJ2-7; V: TRBV4-1; D: TRBD1; size: .; DNA: TGCGCCAGCAGCCCCGGACAGGGTTACTACGAGCAGTACTTC; CDR3: CASSPGQGYYEQYF
J: TRBJ1-5; V: TRBV25-1; D: .; size: .; DNA: TGTGCCAGCAGTGAATTCGGTGAGATTCAGCCCCAGCATTTT; CDR3: CASSEFGEIQPQHF
J: TRBJ2-7; V: TRBV9; D: TRBD2; size: .; DNA: TGTGCCAGCAGCGCCGGACTAGCGGACGCCTACGAGCAGTACTTC; CDR3: CASSAGLADAYEQYF
J: TRBJ2-3; V: TRBV5-4; D: .; size: once; DNA: TGTGCCAGCAGCTTAGGACTTGACACTGCAGATACGCAGTATTTT; CDR3: CASSLGLDTADTQYF
J: TRBJ1-4; V: TRBV5-5; D: .; size: .; DNA: TGTGCCAGCAGCTTGCAGAATGAAAAACTGTTTTTT; CDR3: CASSLQNEKLFF
J: TRBJ1-5; V: TRBV28; D: TRBD1; size: .; DNA: TGTGCCAGCAGTTCAATCATAACGGACAGGGCGAGCGATAGCAATCAGCCCCAGCATTTT; CDR3: CASSSIITDRASDSNQPQHF
J: TRBJ2-1; V: TRBV5-5; D: .; size: .; DNA: TGTGCCAGCAGCTCAGGGTTATCCGAGCAGTTCTTC; CDR3: CASSSGLSEQFF
J: TRBJ2-3; V: TRBV12-3/TRBV12-4; D: .; size: once; DNA: TGTGCCAGCGAGAATCCCGGCACAGATACGCAGTATTTT; CDR3: CASENPGTDTQYF
J: TRBJ1-4; V: TRBV3-1/TRBV3-2; D: .; size: once; DNA: TGTGCCAGCAGCCAGGAAACAGGGAATAATGAAAAACTGTTTTTT; CDR3: CASSQETGNNEKLFF
J: TRBJ2-7; V: TRBV6-4; D: TRBD2; size: .; DNA: TGTGCCAGCAGTGAGCTAGCGGGAGCCTACGAGCAGTACTTC; CDR3: CASSELAGAYEQYF
J: TRBJ1-1; V: TRBV18; D: TRBD1; size: .; DNA: TGTGCCAGCTCACCAGAGGGGGCCCAGAACACTGAAGCTTTCTTT; CDR3: CASSPEGAQNTEAFF
J: TRBJ1-3; V: TRBV19; D: .; size: .; DNA: TGTGCCAGTAGCATCCTACAGGGCTCTGGAAACACCATATATTTT; CDR3: CASSILQGSGNTIYF
J: TRBJ2-1; V: TRBV27; D: TRBD2; size: .; DNA: TGTGCCAGCCTCGGACTAGCGGGCCCTGAGCAGTTCTTC; CDR3: CASLGLAGPEQFF
J: TRBJ1-3; V: TRBV7-2; D: .; size: .; DNA: TGTGCCAGCACTGCGTCTGGAAACACCATATATTTT; CDR3: CASTASGNTIYF
J: TRBJ1-4; V: TRBV4-1; D: .; size: few; DNA: TGCGCCAGCAGCCAAGGAGTGGGGGGAACTAATGAAAAACTGTTTTTT; CDR3: CASSQGVGGTNEKLFF
J: TRBJ1-1; V: TRBV4-1; D: .; size: .; DNA: TGCGCCAGCAGCCAACCTCATTATAGCGGGGAGGGCACTGAAGCTTTCTTT; CDR3: CASSQPHYSGEGTEAFF
J: TRBJ1-1; V: TRBV10-3; D: .; size: .; DNA: TGTGCCATCAGTGAGTCGATAGTTAACACTGAAGCTTTCTTT; CDR3: CAISESIVNTEAFF
J: TRBJ1-2; V: TRBV6-5; D: TRBD1; size: .; DNA: TGTGCCAGCAGCCAGGGACAGGGGATCGGCTACACCTTC; CDR3: CASSQGQGIGYTF
J: TRBJ1-1; V: TRBV19; D: TRBD1; size: .; DNA: TGTGCCAGTAGTTACAGGGGGCCTGGTGAAGCTTTCTTT; CDR3: CASSYRGPGEAFF
J: TRBJ1-1; V: TRBV7-6; D: .; size: once; DNA: TGTGCCAGCAGCTTACAGCACACGGGGGACACTGAAGCTTTCTTT; CDR3: CASSLQHTGDTEAFF
J: TRBJ2-3; V: TRBV7-9; D: .; size: .; DNA: TGTGCCAGCAGCTTTTCGGGAGCAGATACGCAGTATTTT; CDR3: CASSFSGADTQYF
J: TRBJ2-7; V: TRBV10-3; D: TRBD1; size: .; DNA: TGTGCCATCAGTGATGCCCAGGGGGTTCTCTCCTACGAGCAGTACTTC; CDR3: CAISDAQGVLSYEQYF
J: TRBJ2-7; V: TRBV7-9; D: .; size: .; DNA: TGTGCCAGCAGCTTCTATAGCGGATACGAGCAGTACTTC; CDR3: CASSFYSGYEQYF
J: TRBJ2-1; V: TRBV7-9; D: .; size: .; DNA: TGTGCCAGCAGCTTAGGGCTGATCTCCTACAATGAGCAGTTCTTC; CDR3: CASSLGLISYNEQFF
J: TRBJ2-1; V: TRBV9; D: TRBD2; size: .; DNA: TGTGCCAGCAGCGTAGTAGCGGGAGGAGGGAATGAGCAGTTCTTC; CDR3: CASSVVAGGGNEQFF
J: TRBJ2-7; V: TRBV6-5; D: TRBD1; size: .; DNA: TGTGCCAGCAAGGACAGGGATTCCTACGAGCAGTACTTC; CDR3: CASKDRDSYEQYF
J: TRBJ2-7; V: TRBV27; D: .; size: .; DNA: TGTGCCAGCAGTCGGGCCTACGAGCAGTACTTC; CDR3: CASSRAYEQYF